The 11 T cell receptor beta chains below come from one sample, sequenced in a study of CD8 T cells in ankylosing spondylitis. TCRdb reanalysed the 5' RACE reads using MiXCR and keeps one entry per CDR3 protein. The sample lists about 360,000 distinct CDR3 sequences, 20% occurring once. The sample consisted of blood, either unsorted or a sorted T cell fraction (not recorded which). Receptor source: a male donor with ankylosing spondylitis or in good health (not recorded which).

This clonotype showed up just a few times. The chain has TRBV20-1 and TRBJ2-7; a weak D match, TRBD1 (5 bases). The CDR3 is made up of 13 amino acids. Between the trimmed V and J ends, which lost 1 base and 2 bases, there was a span of 9 bases. CDR1 is DFQATT, CDR2 SNEGSKA, per germline (reference sequence). The CDR3 spells CSARVDRTYEQYF. In DNA, the CDR3 is TGCAGTGCTAGAGTAGACAGAACCTACGAGCAGTACTTC.

The rearrangement links TRBV4-1 to TRBJ2-4; 9 nucleotides line up with TRBD1. Germline V gives CDR1 MGHRA, CDR2 YSYEKL. Unmatched junction bases numbered 4, after V lost 0 bases and J lost 7 bases. CDR3 length: 15 amino acids. The CDR3 nucleotides are TGCGCCAGCAGCCAAGAACGGACAGGGGTGAACATTCAGTACTTC. Its translation: CASSQERTGVNIQYF.

The sample holds many counts of this clonotype. This chain joins TRBV11-2 and TRBJ2-2; D uncertain. CDR1 is SGHAT, CDR2 FQNNGV, per germline. CDR3 length equals 12 residues. V lost 5 bases and J lost 6, with 7 bases in between. This chain's CDR3 is CASSPSSGELFF. In DNA, the CDR3 is TGTGCCAGCAGCCCCAGTTCCGGGGAGCTGTTTTTT.

The rearrangement joins TRBV29-1 to TRBJ2-7, with D perhaps matching TRBD1 or TRBD2 (5 bases each). With 4 bases removed from V and 4 bases from J, the gap between germline ends came to 11 bases. Germline V gene lookup returns CDR1 SQVTM and CDR2 ANQGSEA. The CDR3 has 12 residues. CDR3 sequence reads: CSVVVEGYEQYF. In DNA, the CDR3 is TGCAGCGTTGTAGTAGAGGGGTACGAGCAGTACTTC.

J is TRBJ2-1 and V is TRBV11-2; 15 nucleotides match TRBD2. The V segment lost 3 bases and the J segment 3 bases; nucleotides outside the gene matches: 9. CDR1 and CDR2 (germline): SGHAT, FQNNGV. There are 19 residues in the CDR3. The CDR3 reads CASSFLGTSGGYYYNEQFF. As DNA, the CDR3 is TGTGCCAGCAGCTTCCTAGGGACTAGCGGGGGGTACTACTACAATGAGCAGTTCTTC.

This chain joins TRBV20-1 and TRBJ2-7; 7 nucleotides align to TRBD1. The germline CDR1 and CDR2 sequences are DFQATT and SNEGSKA (reference sequence). The CDR3 is 16 amino acids. V lost 3 bases and J lost 2; bases outside the gene matches: 13. The CDR3 spells CSASPESDGQAYEQYF. In DNA, the CDR3 is TGCAGTGCTAGCCCCGAATCCGATGGACAGGCCTACGAGCAGTACTTC.

The sample holds a few counts of this clonotype. CDR3 residues: CASRLGLAGEGQYF. CDR3 nucleotides: TGTGCCAGCAGGTTGGGACTAGCGGGGGAGGGGCAGTACTTC. This rearrangement joins TRBV12-3 or TRBV12-4 to TRBJ2-7, with 14 positions matching TRBD2. The CDR3 covers 14 residues. V lost 6 bases to trimming and J lost 9 bases; unmatched junction nucleotides: 7.

The V and J genes are TRBV10-3 and TRBJ2-7; TRBD2 is a possible D gene (6 bases). Germline V gene sequence: CDR1 ENHRY, CDR2 SYGVKD. CDR3 size: 13 residues. V was pared by 3 bases and J by 5 bases, with 11 bases between. The CDR3 DNA sequence: TGTGCCATCAGTGACGGCAGGGAGGACGAGCAGTACTTC. This gives the protein CAISDGREDEQYF.

V gene TRBV29-1 combines with J gene TRBJ2-7, with 7 bases identical to TRBD1. The CDR3 extends over 15 amino acids. Germline assignment: CDR1 SQVTM and CDR2 ANQGSEA. V gave up 0 bases and J gave up 3 bases; unmatched junction bases: 8. CDR3 bases: TGCAGCGTTGAAGACCTGACAGGGCGTAACTACGAGCAGTACTTC. Protein sequence: CSVEDLTGRNYEQYF.

This clonotype was picked up a small number of times. The chain carries TRBV7-2 and TRBJ2-7, with no clear D. CDR3 length: 14 amino acids. Germline loops: CDR1 SGHTA, CDR2 FQGNSA. The ends were cut back, 5 bases at V and 2 bases at J, with 13 bases in the middle. This CDR3 reads CASSPLWVTYEQYF. The DNA of the CDR3 is TGTGCCAGCAGCCCCCTTTGGGTTACCTACGAGCAGTACTTC.

The chain has TRBV27 and TRBJ2-7; 8 nucleotides align to TRBD1. There are 14 residues in the CDR3. CDR1 MNHEY and CDR2 SMNVEV come from the germline V gene (reference sequence). Unmatched junction bases numbered 3, after V lost 3 bases and J lost 2 bases. The CDR3, as DNA: TGTGCCAGCAGTTTCAGGACAGGGCCCTACGAGCAGTACTTC. Its translation is CASSFRTGPYEQYF.